This TCR beta chain was obtained from a study of CD8 T cells in ankylosing spondylitis. Study-level points and caveats: Enrichment of disease-linked clones was reportedly significant in matched ankylosing spondylitis synovial fluid. For ankylosing spondylitis blood, a TCR beta motif of roughly 8 highly homologous variants appeared characteristic. In reactive arthritis synovial fluid and blood, some motif variants had been reported before.

This clonotype was observed many times. What it binds is not known. Scientists made TCR beta libraries using quantitative 5'-RACE with molecular barcodes. TCRdb independently ran MiXCR on the 5' RACE reads; one entry per CDR3 protein. The table records around 210,000 distinct CDR3 sequences, 7% to 10% of them present only once. Trimming removed 0 bases at V and 8 bases at J, with 11 bases between. This CDR3 is 13 amino acids long. Per the germline V gene, CDR1 is SGHDN and CDR2 is FVKESK. The chain couples TRBV14 to TRBJ2-7; D is unclear. The sequencing input was blood, either unsorted or a sorted T cell fraction (not recorded which). The receptor was derived from a female donor with ankylosing spondylitis or in good health (not recorded which). CDR3 in amino acids: CASSQERITKQYF. DNA of the CDR3: TGTGCCAGCAGCCAAGAGAGAATTACGAAGCAGTACTTC.